Below, one T cell receptor beta chain is given with its context. The data derive from a study of blood T cell repertoires in COVID-19. V lost 5 bases and J lost 2, with 16 bases in between. This CDR3 region has 16 residues. Germline V CDR1 and CDR2: SNHLY, FYNNEI. Using immunoSEQ multiplex PCR, the repertoire was profiled, and TCRdb retains in-frame clones only, with some absent. The table has some 240,000 clones, roughly 88% seen once. The clonotype was recovered from a woman in her sixties or seventies with COVID-19, enrolled during active disease. The sequenced sample was peripheral blood. The chain has TRBV2 and TRBJ1-5; possibly TRBD1 for D (6 bases). The CDR3 DNA is TGTGCCAGCAGTCCCGGGACATCTTCGGGCAATCAGCCCCAGCATTTT. The encoded protein is CASSPGTSSGNQPQHF. Full variable domain (outside the CDR3, taken from reference TRBV2 and TRBJ1-5): EPEVTQTPSHQVTQMGQEVILRCVPISNHLYFYWYRQILGQKVEFLVSFYNNEISEKSEIFDDQFSVERPDGSNFTLKIRSTKLEDSAMYFCASSPGTSSGNQPQHFGDGTRLSIL.